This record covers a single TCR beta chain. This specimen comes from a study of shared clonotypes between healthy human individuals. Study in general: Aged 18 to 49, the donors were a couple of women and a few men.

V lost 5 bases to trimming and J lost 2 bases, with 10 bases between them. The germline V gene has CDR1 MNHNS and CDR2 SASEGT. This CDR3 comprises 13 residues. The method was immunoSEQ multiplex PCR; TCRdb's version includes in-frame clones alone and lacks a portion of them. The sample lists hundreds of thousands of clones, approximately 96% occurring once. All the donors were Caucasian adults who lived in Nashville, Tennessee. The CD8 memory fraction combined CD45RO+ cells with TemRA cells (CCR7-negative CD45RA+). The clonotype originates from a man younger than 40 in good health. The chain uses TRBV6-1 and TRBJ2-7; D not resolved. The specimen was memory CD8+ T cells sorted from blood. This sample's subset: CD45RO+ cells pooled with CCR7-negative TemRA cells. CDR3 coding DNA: TGTGCCAGCAGTAGGACCATTACCTACGAGCAGTACTTC. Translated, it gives CASSRTITYEQYF.